This T cell receptor (beta chain) derives from a study of T cells expressing NK-cell markers. General study results and limits: The share of CD8+ T cells held by dominant NKG2C+ clonotypes was about 1.0-8% in over 5 donors. Expanded NKG2C+ T cell clones were not confirmed as HCMV-specific.

Concerning this clonotype: Its target is unknown.

Germline V CDR1 and CDR2: SGHRS, YFSETQ. The CDR3 runs 17 residues. Following a re-call of the 5' RACE reads, TCRdb has one entry per CDR3 protein and lacks DNA. Across 550,000 to 600,000 distinct CDR3 sequences, the top ten clones capture approximately 3.6% of the sample. The J gene is TRBJ2-3, the V gene TRBV5-1; the TCRdb D gene call, TRBD1, has no DNA to confirm it. The receptor was derived from a man younger than 35 in good health. The sample taken for sequencing was blood T cells: a sorted CD56 or NKG2C T cell subset, CD4+ or CD8+ T cells, or bulk PBMC T cells (not recorded which). The CDR3 reads CASSTLPLALATDTQYF.